The present TCR beta chain was sequenced within a study of T cells after yellow fever vaccination (dated by TCRdb to the late 2010s). For the wider study: The SMART-Seq v4 Ultra Low Input RNA kit was used to prepare libraries from fractions with low cell numbers. To follow T-cell clones before and after primary and booster YFV17D yellow fever vaccination, bulk TCR alpha and beta repertoires were sequenced over time. Two healthy male donors, one aged 18 to 30 and one aged 30 to 40 years, made up the cohort. Blood was drawn at multiple timepoints before and after primary and secondary immunization, with bulk PBMC replicates and cell subsets isolated. Beyond this particular receptor, the publication reports: After the booster, most of the clones that had expanded following primary vaccination were detected again (around 95% of CD4 and around 90% of CD8), which suggests that memory was broadly maintained. A small fraction of clonotypes appeared in both the CD4 and CD8 compartments, likely as a result of convergent recombination. The secondary T-cell response was weaker than the primary response but faster, peaking on day 5 instead of day 15. Only a couple of donors were included in the study, so the extent to which the findings can be generalized is limited. FACS-sorted repertoires could contain abundant contaminating clonotypes from the bulk population, so computational filtering was required.

The CDR3 runs 15 residues from the cysteine to the phenylalanine. The DNA shown is the 45-base CDR3, in frame from base 1. V and J lose 4 bases and 1 base, and a span of 16 bases separates them. Per the germline V gene (reference sequence), DFQATT is the CDR1 and SNEGSKA is the CDR2. The intended sense of this specimen's treatment or condition label: live attenuated yellow fever vaccine strain. At each blood-draw timepoint, two biological replicates of bulk PBMCs were collected. A standard Ficoll-Paque protocol was used to isolate PBMCs from peripheral blood. TriZol was used to extract RNA from bulk PBMCs, CD4 and CD8 fractions, and dextramer-positive and dextramer-negative fractions. Sequencing was carried out with an Illumina NovaSeq 6000. TCR cDNA was synthesized by 5'RACE template switching, through which a universal primer site and unique molecular identifiers were introduced. Priming of cDNA synthesis was performed from both the TCR alpha and TCR beta constant segments. Libraries were amplified in two PCR steps, with sample barcodes and sequencing adapters added in the second step. Sequencing of libraries was performed on Illumina HiSeq 2500 (2x100 bp) or NovaSeq (2x150 bp). The authors' analysis ran thus. MIGEC was used to demultiplex reads and collapse the reads into UMI consensus sequences, and MiXCR was used for V(D)J alignment. Clonotypes responding to the vaccine were identified with edgeR on replicate PBMC samples, with the criteria of FDR below 0.01 and a log2 fold change above 5 up to day 15. Each bulk clonotype was labeled CD4 or CD8 based on which sequenced repertoire, CD4 or CD8, contained the clonotype at higher abundance. The public reads were reanalyzed by TCRdb: fastp trimming at Q25, MiXCR alignment, in-frame beta chains only. Each CDR3 protein gets just one entry, which takes the most common genes and DNA from the rows behind it. None of the V and J calls come from the authors' own analysis; TCRdb made them. The sample contains hundreds of thousands of distinct CDR3 sequences, around 20% of them found a single time. The top ten clonotypes cover 15% to 20% of the sample.

This clonotype was seen a handful of times. Its antigen has not been determined. No clone much larger than this one lies a single base away; base qualities are absent. The TCR originated in a man aged 18 to 30 who received the YFV17D yellow fever vaccine. Material: PBMCs, obtained before the yellow fever booster vaccination. The chain is assembled from TRBV20-1 and TRBJ1-1; the D gene remains uncertain. The base sequence is TGCAGTGCTAACGGAGTAGTACCGAGGAACACTGAAGCTTTCTTT. This sequence encodes CSANGVVPRNTEAFF.